These 6 T cell receptor beta chains share one sample of origin, sequenced in a study of shared clonotypes between healthy human individuals. The table came from immunoSEQ multiplex PCR; TCRdb's copy has only in-frame clones and leaves some out. Of hundreds of thousands of clones listed, roughly four fifths were seen once; the top ten hold about 12%. The specimen was PBMCs. The receptors come from a woman in her thirties or forties in good health. Some clones in this sample may be carry-over from other donors' samples.

The chain is built from TRBV6-6 and TRBJ2-2; maybe TRBD2 (6 bases). Germline loops: CDR1 MNHNY, CDR2 SVGAGI (reference sequence). V shed 7 bases and J shed 5 bases, with 11 bases lying between them. The CDR3 sequence is 13 residues long. Here the CDR3 DNA reads TGTGCCAGCACATCGGGGGATACCGGGGAGCTGTTTTTT. Translated, it gives CASTSGDTGELFF.

The V call is TRBV7-2, the J call TRBJ1-5; TRBD1 matches 7 bases. The CDR3 totals 15 residues. The germline V gene encodes CDR1 SGHTA and CDR2 FQGNSA. The V gene end was trimmed by 4 bases and the J gene end by 6 bases; junction bases not matched to a gene: 9. Here the CDR3 reads CASSSTTGVVQPQHF. The CDR3 DNA follows: TGTGCCAGCAGCTCGACTACAGGGGTCGTTCAGCCCCAGCATTTT.

The chain is built from TRBV4-1 and TRBJ1-5, with D uncertain. V shed 1 base and J shed 5 bases, with 9 bases lying between them. This CDR3 has 14 residues. Germline loops: CDR1 MGHRA, CDR2 YSYEKL. Written as DNA, the CDR3 is TGCGCCAGCAGCCAAGGAGATAGTCATCAGCCCCAGCATTTT. Protein product: CASSQGDSHQPQHF.

This rearrangement joins TRBV6-5 to TRBJ2-4; 8 bases agree with TRBD1. J was trimmed by 5 bases and V by 6 bases; bases with no gene match: 6. The CDR3 loop spans 14 amino acids. CDR1 is MNHEY, CDR2 SVGAGI, per germline. The CDR3 reads CASRGQGVQNIQYF. The CDR3 DNA follows: TGTGCCAGCAGAGGACAGGGTGTCCAAAACATTCAGTACTTC.

V gene TRBV5-1 combines with J gene TRBJ2-3; 7 nucleotides line up with TRBD2. Germline assignment: CDR1 SGHRS and CDR2 YFSETQ. This CDR3 is built from 15 residues. V was clipped by 0 bases and J by 4 bases; unmatched bases: 5. DNA of the CDR3: TGCGCCAGCAGCTTGGAGGCGCGGGAGTCAGATACGCAGTATTTT. It encodes CASSLEARESDTQYF.

The V gene is TRBV5-4, the J gene TRBJ1-2; D is unresolved. CDR1 is SGHNT and CDR2 is YYREEE in the germline V gene (reference sequence). The CDR3 sequence is 15 residues long. V lost 6 bases, J lost 0 bases, and 15 bases lay in between. The CDR3: CASTTDPEANYGYTF. CDR3 nucleotides: TGTGCCAGCACCACTGATCCGGAAGCTAACTATGGCTACACCTTC.